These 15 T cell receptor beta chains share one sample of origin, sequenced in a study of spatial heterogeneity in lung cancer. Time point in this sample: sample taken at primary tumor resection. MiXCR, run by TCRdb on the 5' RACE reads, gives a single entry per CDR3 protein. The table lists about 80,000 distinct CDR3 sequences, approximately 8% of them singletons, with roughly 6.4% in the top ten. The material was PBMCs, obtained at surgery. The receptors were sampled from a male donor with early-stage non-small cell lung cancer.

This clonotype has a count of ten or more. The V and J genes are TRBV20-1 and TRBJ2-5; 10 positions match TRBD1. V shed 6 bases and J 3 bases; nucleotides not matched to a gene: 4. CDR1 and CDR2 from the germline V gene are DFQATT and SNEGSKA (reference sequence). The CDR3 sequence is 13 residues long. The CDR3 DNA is TGCAGTGCGAGGGGGACAGGGGAAGAGACCCAGTACTTC. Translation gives CSARGTGEETQYF.

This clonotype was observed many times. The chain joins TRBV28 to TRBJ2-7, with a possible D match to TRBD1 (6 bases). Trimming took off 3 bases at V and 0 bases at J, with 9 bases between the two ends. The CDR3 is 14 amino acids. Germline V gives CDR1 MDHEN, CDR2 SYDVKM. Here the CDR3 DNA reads TGTGCCAGCAGTTTTAACAGGGACTCCTACGAGCAGTACTTC. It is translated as CASSFNRDSYEQYF. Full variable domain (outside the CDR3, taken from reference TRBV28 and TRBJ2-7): DVKVTQSSRYLVKRTGEKVFLECVQDMDHENMFWYRQDPGLGLRLIYFSYDVKMKEKGDIPEGYSVSREKKERFSLILESASTNQTSMYLCASSFNRDSYEQYFGPGTRLTVT.

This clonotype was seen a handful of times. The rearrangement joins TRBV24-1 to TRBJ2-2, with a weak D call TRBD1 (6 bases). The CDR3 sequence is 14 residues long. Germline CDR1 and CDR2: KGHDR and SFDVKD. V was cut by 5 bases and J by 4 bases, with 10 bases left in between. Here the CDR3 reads CATSAGASTGELFF. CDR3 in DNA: TGTGCCACCAGTGCAGGGGCCAGCACCGGGGAGCTGTTTTTT.

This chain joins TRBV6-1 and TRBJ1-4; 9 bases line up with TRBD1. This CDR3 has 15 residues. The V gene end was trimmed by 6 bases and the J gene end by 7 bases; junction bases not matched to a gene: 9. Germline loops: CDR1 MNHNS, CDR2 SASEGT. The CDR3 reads CASRKRTGEAEKLFF. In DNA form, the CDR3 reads TGTGCCAGCAGAAAGCGGACAGGGGAGGCTGAAAAACTGTTTTTT.

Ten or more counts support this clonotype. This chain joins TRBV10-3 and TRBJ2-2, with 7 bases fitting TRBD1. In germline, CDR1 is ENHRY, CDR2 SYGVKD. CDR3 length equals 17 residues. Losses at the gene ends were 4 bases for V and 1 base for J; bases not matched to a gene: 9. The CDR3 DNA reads TGTGCCATCAGTGCGGGAAGCAGGACAGGGAACACCGGGGAGCTGTTTTTT. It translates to CAISAGSRTGNTGELFF.

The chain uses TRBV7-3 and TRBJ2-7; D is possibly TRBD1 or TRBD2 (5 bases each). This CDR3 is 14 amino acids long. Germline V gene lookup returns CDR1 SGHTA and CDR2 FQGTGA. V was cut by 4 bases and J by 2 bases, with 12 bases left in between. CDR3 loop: CASSSGGLPYEQYF. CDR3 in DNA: TGTGCCAGCAGCTCTGGGGGTCTCCCCTACGAGCAGTACTTC.

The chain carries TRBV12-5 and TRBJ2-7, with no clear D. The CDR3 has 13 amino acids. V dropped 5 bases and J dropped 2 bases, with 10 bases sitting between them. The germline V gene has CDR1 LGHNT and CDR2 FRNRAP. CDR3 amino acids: CASGETVPYEQYF. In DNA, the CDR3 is TGTGCTAGTGGTGAGACGGTCCCCTACGAGCAGTACTTC.

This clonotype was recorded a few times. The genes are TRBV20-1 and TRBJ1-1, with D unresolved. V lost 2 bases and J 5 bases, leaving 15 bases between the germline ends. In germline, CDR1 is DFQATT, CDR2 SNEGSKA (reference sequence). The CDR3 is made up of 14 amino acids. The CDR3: CSARRTRRGTEAFF. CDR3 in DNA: TGCAGTGCTAGACGTACCAGGCGAGGAACTGAAGCTTTCTTT.

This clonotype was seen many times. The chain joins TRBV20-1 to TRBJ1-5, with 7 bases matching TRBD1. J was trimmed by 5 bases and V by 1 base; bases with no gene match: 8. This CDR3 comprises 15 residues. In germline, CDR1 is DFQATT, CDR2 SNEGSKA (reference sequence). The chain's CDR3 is CSARVAGGQDQPQHF. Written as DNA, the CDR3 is TGCAGTGCTAGAGTTGCAGGGGGTCAGGATCAGCCCCAGCATTTT.

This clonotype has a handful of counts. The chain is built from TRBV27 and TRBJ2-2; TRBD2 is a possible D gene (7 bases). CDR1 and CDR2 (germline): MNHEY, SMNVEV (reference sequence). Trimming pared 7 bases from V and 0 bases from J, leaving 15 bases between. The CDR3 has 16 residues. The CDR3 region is CASKRGGLPNTGELFF. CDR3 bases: TGTGCCAGCAAAAGGGGGGGACTACCGAACACCGGGGAGCTGTTTTTT.

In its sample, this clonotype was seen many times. This CDR3 reads CSASGTAGSTDTQYF. In DNA form, the CDR3 reads TGCAGTGCTTCTGGGACCGCCGGGAGCACAGATACGCAGTATTTT. The gene calls are TRBV20-1 and TRBJ2-3; D may be TRBD1 or TRBD2 (5 bases each). CDR1 and CDR2 (germline): DFQATT, SNEGSKA (reference sequence). Trimming shortened V by 5 bases and J by 0 bases, and 15 bases separated the two germline ends. The CDR3 runs to 15 residues.

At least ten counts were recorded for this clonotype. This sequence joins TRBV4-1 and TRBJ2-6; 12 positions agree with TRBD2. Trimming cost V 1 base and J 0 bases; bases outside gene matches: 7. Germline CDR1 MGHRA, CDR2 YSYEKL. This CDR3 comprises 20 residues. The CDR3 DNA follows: TGCGCCAGCAGCCAAGCTTTCGGACTAGCGGGAATCTCTGGGGCCAACGTCCTGACTTTC. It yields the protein CASSQAFGLAGISGANVLTF.

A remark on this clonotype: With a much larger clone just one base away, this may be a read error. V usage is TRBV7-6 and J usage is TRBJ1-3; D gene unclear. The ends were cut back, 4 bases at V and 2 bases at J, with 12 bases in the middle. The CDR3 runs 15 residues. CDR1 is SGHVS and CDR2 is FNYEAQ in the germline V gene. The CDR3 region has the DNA TGTGCCAGCAGCTACCCTAGGTCGGCTGGAAACACCATATATTTT. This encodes CASSYPRSAGNTIYF.

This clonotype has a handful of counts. CDR3 nucleotide sequence: TGTGCCAGTACCTTGGTCGCCCGCGCCCTCAATGAGCAGTTCTTC. It yields the protein CASTLVARALNEQFF. The chain couples TRBV19 to TRBJ2-1; D remains ambiguous. The CDR3 spans 15 residues. Germline V gives CDR1 LNHDA, CDR2 SQIVND (reference sequence). V lost 7 bases and J lost 6, with 19 bases in between.

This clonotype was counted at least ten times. The CDR3 spells CASSTTSGAAPGNTIYF. DNA of the CDR3: TGTGCCAGCAGCACAACCTCCGGGGCCGCCCCTGGAAACACCATATATTTT. This chain links TRBV7-9 with TRBJ1-3; possibly TRBD1 for D (5 bases). Germline lookup yields CDR1 SEHNR and CDR2 FQNEAQ (reference sequence). V was cut by 5 bases and J by 2 bases, with 19 bases left in between. The CDR3 loop spans 17 amino acids.